These 24 T cell receptor beta chains came from one sample sequenced in a study of cytomegalovirus exposure and HLA in healthy donors. In the PCR, 60 Vbeta and 13 Jbeta primers were used. Repertoires were generated with immunoSEQ multiplex PCR, while TCRdb's copy carries only in-frame clones and drops some. The profile covers about 130,000 clones, with roughly 68% appearing a single time and around 4% taken by the ten largest. The sample consisted of PBMCs. These receptors were collected from a woman between 50 and 59 years old in good health and CMV-seropositive.

This clone appeared a few times. The rearrangement uses TRBV28 and TRBJ2-7, with a weak D call TRBD2 (7 bases). CDR1 and CDR2 (germline): MDHEN, SYDVKM. V dropped 6 bases and J dropped 3 bases, with 15 bases sitting between them. This CDR3 has 14 residues. CDR3 residues: CASSRWGGHYEQYF. For the CDR3, the DNA is TGTGCCAGCAGCCGATGGGGGGGGCACTACGAGCAGTACTTC.

The chain is built from TRBV10-3 and TRBJ1-2; tentatively, D is TRBD1 (6 bases). Trimming removed 2 bases at V and 2 bases at J, with 15 bases between. Germline values: CDR1 ENHRY, CDR2 SYGVKD. This CDR3 has 16 residues. The CDR3 DNA reads TGTGCCATCAGTGAGGGGTCCAGGGGAATCAACTATGGCTACACCTTC. It translates to CAISEGSRGINYGYTF.

The chain is built from TRBV11-2 and TRBJ1-2; 7 positions match TRBD1. Germline V lookup: CDR1 SGHAT, CDR2 FQNNGV. Losses at the gene ends were 5 bases for V and 14 bases for J; bases not matched to a gene: 11. The length of the CDR3 is 12 residues. CDR3 coding DNA: TGTGCCAGCAGCCGAGGCACGGGACAGTCTACCTTC. It translates to CASSRGTGQSTF.

This clone was seen a few times. V and J are TRBV27 and TRBJ1-5; no clear D. This CDR3 is built from 15 residues. V lost 3 bases and J 3 bases, leaving 12 bases between the germline ends. CDR1 and CDR2 from the germline V gene are MNHEY and SMNVEV (reference sequence). The CDR3 protein is CASSLATGSNQPQHF. The DNA of the CDR3 is TGTGCCAGCAGTTTGGCGACCGGGTCCAATCAGCCCCAGCATTTT.

This clone has just a few counts. V gene TRBV7-9 combines with J gene TRBJ2-2, with TRBD2 as a possible D gene (6 bases). The V gene's germline CDR1 is SEHNR and CDR2 FQNEAQ (reference sequence). V was shortened by 0 bases and J by 6 bases, with 8 bases between the two germline ends. The CDR3 is made up of 14 amino acids. The DNA for the CDR3 is TGTGCCAGCAGCTTAGCGCGCGGGGCCGGGGAGCTGTTTTTT. This sequence encodes CASSLARGAGELFF.

The rearrangement joins TRBV9 to TRBJ2-7; 11 bases line up with TRBD2. Germline loops: CDR1 SGDLS, CDR2 YYNGEE. The CDR3 loop spans 13 amino acids. The V gene end was trimmed by 3 bases and the J gene end by 7 bases; junction bases not matched to a gene: 3. The CDR3 sequence: CASSGSGGGEQYF. The CDR3 DNA sequence: TGTGCCAGCAGCGGTAGCGGGGGGGGAGAGCAGTACTTC. Complete variable domain (other parts from reference TRBV9 and TRBJ2-7): DSGVTQTPKHLITATGQRVTLRCSPRSGDLSVYWYQQSLDQGLQFLIQYYNGEERAKGNILERFSAQQFPDLHSELNLSSLELGDSALYFCASSGSGGGEQYFGPGTRLTVT.

The rearrangement joins TRBV7-9 to TRBJ1-2, with D unresolved. The V gene's germline CDR1 is SEHNR and CDR2 FQNEAQ (reference sequence). The ends were cut back, 1 base at V and 3 bases at J, with 6 bases in the middle. The CDR3 length is 13 residues. The CDR3 here is CASSLDDYYGYTF. The CDR3 region has the DNA TGTGCCAGCAGCTTAGATGACTACTATGGCTACACCTTC.

The chain is built from TRBV7-8 and TRBJ1-1; TRBD1 might be the D (6 bases). The CDR3 is made up of 15 amino acids. Trimming removed 0 bases from V and 5 bases from J, with 13 bases in between. CDR1 and CDR2 (germline): SGHVS, FQNEAQ. The CDR3 reads CASSLAGMRGTEAFF. As DNA, the CDR3 is TGTGCCAGCAGCTTAGCGGGGATGAGGGGGACTGAAGCTTTCTTT.

This rearrangement joins TRBV29-1 to TRBJ2-5; 15 positions match TRBD2. With V trimmed by 4 bases and J by 4 bases, 4 bases remained unmatched. CDR3 size: 15 residues. Per germline, CDR1 SQVTM and CDR2 ANQGSEA. The CDR3 bases are TGCAGCGTTGGGGGACTAGCGGGGGGTAGAGAGACCCAGTACTTC. Protein: CSVGGLAGGRETQYF.

This clone occurred once. One junction end disagrees with the germline gene, perhaps due to a read error. The same CDR3 is also encoded by other DNA sequences in this sample. The chain couples TRBV5-6 to TRBJ2-5; 7 nucleotides line up with TRBD2. The CDR3 is 15 residues long. CDR1 is SGHDT, CDR2 YYEEEE, per germline. The DNA of the CDR3 is TGCGCCAGCAGCTTTCAGCGGGGCAATCAAGAGACCCAGTACTTC. As protein: CASSFQRGNQETQYF.

This clone was detected once. This CDR3 is CASSERGSPLHF. In DNA form, the CDR3 reads TGTGCCAGCAGCGAAAGGGGATCACCCCTCCACTTT. This chain connects TRBV7-9 to TRBJ1-6; possible D gene TRBD1, 5 bases. The CDR3 is 12 residues long. Germline CDR1 is SEHNR and CDR2 is FQNEAQ (reference sequence). Trimming left V 5 bases short and J 10 bases short, with 9 bases between.

The chain is built from TRBV6-6 and TRBJ1-1; 7 bases agree with TRBD1. CDR1 and CDR2 from the germline V gene are MNHNY and SVGAGI (reference sequence). After removal of 6 bases from V and 7 bases from J, the junction contained 8 bases not matched to a gene. This CDR3 comprises 13 residues. CDR3 sequence: CASRDTGENEAFF. CDR3 in DNA: TGTGCCAGCAGGGACACAGGGGAGAATGAAGCTTTCTTT.

The chain uses TRBV6-6 and TRBJ1-3, with 7 bases matching TRBD1. The CDR3 spans 16 residues. The J segment lost 5 bases and the V segment lost 0 bases, leaving 7 bases of the junction unmatched. Germline CDR1 is MNHNY and CDR2 is SVGAGI (reference sequence). The CDR3 here is CASSYSDRTPRNTIYF. CDR3 bases: TGTGCCAGCAGTTACTCGGACAGGACCCCAAGAAACACCATATATTTT.

A few counts support this clone. The chain is built from TRBV6-1 and TRBJ1-2; D might be TRBD1 (6 bases). The V and J ends lost 7 bases and 7 bases respectively, with 13 bases between them. Germline CDR1 reads MNHNS; CDR2 reads SASEGT. The length of the CDR3 is 12 residues. CDR3 bases: TGTGCCAGCACGCGACAGGTCTTTGGCTACACCTTC. This encodes CASTRQVFGYTF.

The rearrangement uses TRBV2 and TRBJ2-7, with 12 bases matching TRBD2. V shed 6 bases, J shed 4 bases, and the junction held 7 bases outside the gene matches. The length of the CDR3 is 15 residues. The germline gives CDR1 SNHLY, CDR2 FYNNEI. CDR3: CASRAMTSGSYEQYF. Written as DNA, the CDR3 is TGTGCCAGCAGAGCTATGACTAGCGGGAGTTACGAGCAGTACTTC.

The V gene is TRBV19, the J gene TRBJ1-2; tentatively, D is TRBD1 (5 bases). The CDR3 covers 13 residues. The germline CDR1 and CDR2 sequences are LNHDA and SQIVND (reference sequence). Between the trimmed V and J ends, which lost 1 base and 7 bases, there was a span of 10 bases. CDR3 region: CASSIVGQGGYTF. For the CDR3, the DNA is TGTGCCAGTAGTATAGTCGGACAAGGTGGCTACACCTTC.

This clone showed up just a few times. The chain uses TRBV5-1 and TRBJ2-7; TRBD2 is a possible D gene (6 bases). The germline V gene encodes CDR1 SGHRS and CDR2 YFSETQ. V lost 0 bases and J 2 bases, leaving 15 bases between the germline ends. The CDR3 covers 16 residues. DNA for the CDR3: TGCGCCAGCAGCTTGGGAACTAGCTCTTGGACCTACGAGCAGTACTTC. It specifies CASSLGTSSWTYEQYF.

This clone was detected a few times. The chain recombines TRBV29-1 with TRBJ2-1, with D perhaps matching TRBD2 (5 bases). This CDR3 is built from 10 residues. Germline lookup yields CDR1 SQVTM and CDR2 ANQGSEA. The germline V and J ends were trimmed by 4 bases and 10 bases, with 8 bases remaining between them. This CDR3 is CSVATTEQFF. The DNA for the CDR3 is TGCAGCGTTGCGACTACAGAGCAGTTCTTC.

The CDR3 loop reads CASSSAPPNEKLFF. In DNA form, the CDR3 reads TGCGCCAGCAGCTCAGCGCCTCCGAATGAAAAACTGTTTTTT. The chain links TRBV5-1 to TRBJ1-4; the D is unclear. This CDR3 is built from 14 residues. Trimming took off 3 bases at V and 5 bases at J, with 11 bases between the two ends. CDR1 is SGHRS, CDR2 YFSETQ, per germline.

This clone occurred a few times. The chain couples TRBV5-1 to TRBJ2-1; D is ambiguous. Between the trimmed V and J ends, which lost 4 bases and 8 bases, there was a span of 7 bases. Looked up from germline, CDR1 is SGHRS and CDR2 is YFSETQ. The length of the CDR3 is 11 residues. DNA for the CDR3: TGCGCCAGCAGCACCACGGATGAGCAGTTCTTC. This encodes CASSTTDEQFF.

The V and J genes are TRBV7-9 and TRBJ2-1; 8 bases agree with TRBD2. J gave up 5 bases and V 4 bases, and 7 bases lay outside the gene matches. This CDR3 has 15 residues. Germline loops: CDR1 SEHNR, CDR2 FQNEAQ (reference sequence). The CDR3 is CASSSRGGRDNEQFF. The DNA of the CDR3 is TGTGCCAGCAGCTCCCGGGGGGGCCGAGACAATGAGCAGTTCTTC.

This chain links TRBV5-4 with TRBJ1-4; possible D gene TRBD1, 6 bases. The CDR3 is 16 residues long. V was shortened by 2 bases and J by 6 bases, with 17 bases between the two germline ends. Germline V gene data show CDR1 as SGHNT and CDR2 as YYREEE (reference sequence). CDR3: CASSLTTGRRDEKLFF. As DNA, the CDR3 is TGTGCCAGCAGCTTAACTACAGGGCGGCGTGATGAAAAACTGTTTTTT.

V is TRBV6-1 and J is TRBJ1-6; no reliable D call. Germline V CDR1 and CDR2: MNHNS, SASEGT. The CDR3 runs 15 residues. The germline V and J ends were trimmed by 0 bases and 10 bases, with 13 bases remaining between them. The CDR3 here is CASSEAQTNRSPLHF. The CDR3 DNA reads as TGTGCCAGCAGTGAAGCCCAAACTAATCGCTCACCCCTCCACTTT.

The chain recombines TRBV10-2 with TRBJ1-2; D remains ambiguous. Germline values: CDR1 WSHSY, CDR2 SAAADI. The CDR3 loop spans 11 amino acids. V lost 7 bases to trimming and J lost 7 bases, with 10 bases between them. The CDR3 coding sequence is TGCGCCAGCACCGCAACGGGTGGCTACACCTTC. This sequence encodes CASTATGGYTF.